The sequence of this TCR beta chain was determined in a study of regulatory T cells in long-lasting Graves disease. Looked up from germline, CDR1 is SGHTS and CDR2 is YDEGEE. This CDR3 has 17 residues. The V gene lost 3 bases and the J gene lost 0 bases, with 16 bases spanning the gap. Arm-PCR of CDR3 regions with iRepertoire HTBI primers generated TCR beta libraries. MiXCR was run by TCRdb on the multiplex PCR reads, yielding one entry per CDR3 protein. The sample lists 350,000 to 500,000 distinct CDR3 sequences; around 17% were seen once. Time point specified: newly diagnosed GD, antithyroid drugs for less than 3 months. Following extraction of RNA from PBMCs, that RNA was used to make the TCR library. Another study also made use of these data, one on T cells in Graves' hyperthyroidism and ophthalmopathy.

The clonotype was recovered from a woman aged 25 to 39 with Graves disease. This specimen was peripheral blood mononuclear cells (PBMCs), taken at new diagnosis, from a patient treated with antithyroid drugs. V is TRBV5-8 and J is TRBJ1-3; D is ambiguous. The CDR3, as DNA: TGTGCCAGCAGCTCATACCTGATGACTTACTCTGGAAACACCATATATTTT. This gives the protein CASSSYLMTYSGNTIYF.